The sequence of this T cell receptor beta chain was determined in a study of Graves' ophthalmopathy and Graves' hyperthyroidism. Study-level points and caveats: Ophthalmopathy and stable hyperthyroidism were discriminated by a 13-signature model, with 85% to 90% sensitivity and about 82% specificity.

CDR1 and CDR2 from the germline V gene are SGHAT and FQDESV (reference sequence). The CDR3 sequence is 17 residues long. Trimming left V 1 base short and J 2 bases short, with 18 bases between. Amplified TCR beta CDR3 regions were obtained using RNA transcripts as template. The workflow started with a first-round RT-PCR run with HTBI primers and then moved on to a second-round multiplex PCR. TCRdb reprocessed the multiplex PCR reads with MiXCR, giving one entry per CDR3 protein. The top ten hold 2% to 3% of the sample, which has some 370,000 distinct CDR3 sequences, about a sixth seen once. This clonotype showed up many times. The antigen remains undetermined. Other autoimmune diseases, uncontrolled infections, pregnancy or lactation ruled patients out of participation.

Sequencing was performed on peripheral blood. The chain joins TRBV11-1 to TRBJ2-7; perhaps TRBD2 as D (5 bases). The sequence derives from an adult woman with stable Graves' hyperthyroidism. CDR3 sequence: CASSLEGGIRPTYEQYF. CDR3 DNA sequence: TGTGCCAGCAGCTTAGAAGGAGGCATCCGCCCCACCTACGAGCAGTACTTC.